A selection of T cell receptor beta chains follows, all from one sample in a study of cytotoxic CD8 clonotypes in ibrutinib-treated CLL. Sequencing was performed with immunoSEQ multiplex PCR; in TCRdb, only in-frame clones are kept and a portion is missing. The sample includes tens of thousands of clones, roughly four fifths of them seen just once. Sequencing used PBMCs, obtained before ibrutinib treatment. The receptors were sampled from a human donor with chronic lymphocytic leukemia. Each CDR3 is given with its conserved first and last residue. A D gene is named only where the DNA matches it firmly. Clone size, where shown, is once, few, many, or a class for clones that have expanded.

d_call j_call cdr3_length clone_size v_call cdr3_nt cdr3_aa
- TRBJ2-7 15 - TRBV9 TGTGCCAGCAGCGTAGGGCGGGGACCTCCCTACGAGCAGTACTTC CASSVGRGPPYEQYF
- TRBJ2-7 15 - TRBV27 TGTGCCAGCAGTACACGGGACCGCCGCTCCTACGAGCAGTACTTC CASSTRDRRSYEQYF
- TRBJ2-1 15 - TRBV7-2 TGTGCCAGCAGCCCGTCGAGTAATTCCTACAATGAGCAGTTCTTC CASSPSSNSYNEQFF
- TRBJ1-2 15 - TRBV30 TGTGCCTGGAGACGGCGACAGCCTATTACCTATGGCTACACCTTC CAWRRRQPITYGYTF
- TRBJ2-3 14 once TRBV7-2 TGTGCCAGCAGCTTAAATCCCCTGAGCGACGCGCAGTATTTT CASSLNPLSDAQYF
TRBD1 TRBJ2-5 15 - TRBV12-5 TGTGCTAGTGGGACCCGCCAGGGGGCGAGGGAGACCCAGTACTTC CASGTRQGARETQYF
- TRBJ1-1 14 - TRBV5-1 TGCGCCAGCAGCTTGTACACAGTAAGGTCTGAAGCTTTCTTT CASSLYTVRSEAFF
- TRBJ1-5 13 - TRBV6-1 TGTGCCAGCACCCTGTGGGGCAATCAGCCCCAGCATTTT CASTLWGNQPQHF
TRBD2 TRBJ2-1 17 - TRBV4-1 TGCGCCAGCAGCCAACAAACTAGCGGGGGCTACGGGAATGAGCAGTTCTTC CASSQQTSGGYGNEQFF
- TRBJ2-7 12 - TRBV7-2 TGTGCCAGCAGCTTCCAGGGAAGTGAGCAGTACTTC CASSFQGSEQYF
- TRBJ1-2 15 few TRBV19 TGTGCCAGTACCCCCGATCACGCCCAGAACTATGGCTACACCTTC CASTPDHAQNYGYTF
- TRBJ2-7 14 - TRBV18 TGTGCCAGCCTCACGAGGGACCCACCCTACGAGCAGTACTTC CASLTRDPPYEQYF
- TRBJ1-2 14 - TRBV11-2 TGTGCCAGCAGTCCCGCGAACCGGGTAGGAGGCTACACCTTC CASSPANRVGGYTF
- TRBJ1-4 17 - TRBV4-2 TGTGCCAGCAGCCAAGCCTTCGGGGCAGGGACTAATGAAAAACTGTTTTTT CASSQAFGAGTNEKLFF
- TRBJ1-1 13 - TRBV28 TGTGCCAGCAGTGGATTCAGGAACACTGAAGCTTTCTTT CASSGFRNTEAFF
- TRBJ2-3 14 - TRBV19 TGTGCCAGTAGTATTGGTTCGGGGCCGGATACGCAGTATTTT CASSIGSGPDTQYF
TRBD2 TRBJ2-5 16 - TRBV19 TGTGCCAGTAGTTCGGGGACTAGCGGGAGTTCAGAGACCCAGTACTTC CASSSGTSGSSETQYF